Detailed here is one TCR beta chain. This record comes from a study of blood T cell repertoires in COVID-19. Study as a whole: Samples came from the United States, Italy and Spain, spanning acute and convalescent COVID-19. T cells, B-cell-depleted T cells, or PBMCs supplied cDNA or gDNA.

Germline CDR1 KGHSH, CDR2 LQKENI. This CDR3 has 16 residues. V dropped 2 bases and J dropped 7; count of bases not matched to a gene: 10. Per the authors' pipeline: Nucleated cell number was recorded as an estimate derived from reference gene primer amplification. The protocol was immunoSEQ multiplex PCR, while the TCRdb copy is restricted to in-frame clones and leaves out a portion. V and J calls and clone size are given by that table; D and trimming were obtained from the DNA. The sample lists about 20,000 clones; about 89% were seen once. The source is a human donor in a cohort sampled during active COVID-19. The rearrangement links TRBV18 to TRBJ1-2; 10 bases line up with TRBD1. Sequencing was carried out using peripheral blood. CDR3 region: CASSPTGQGHMGGYTF. CDR3 sequence (DNA): TGTGCCAGCTCACCAACGGGACAGGGGCATATGGGTGGCTACACCTTC.